This passage covers 2 T cell receptor beta chains from one sample sequenced in a study of cytomegalovirus exposure and HLA in healthy donors. Vbeta (60) and Jbeta (13) primers were used in the PCR. Libraries were prepared by immunoSEQ multiplex PCR; TCRdb keeps only in-frame clonotypes and omits some of them. The sample carries a few hundred thousand clones, 70% to 85% recorded once. Source material: PBMCs. The receptors stem from a girl aged 2 to 10 in good health and CMV-seronegative.

The chain carries TRBV7-7 and TRBJ2-4; D possibly corresponds to TRBD1 (6 bases). Per germline, CDR1 SSHAT and CDR2 FNYEAQ (reference sequence). Trimming cost V 5 bases and J 14 bases, with 19 bases left between them. The CDR3 covers 13 residues. The chain's CDR3 is CASSLSTGHPKYF. Written as DNA, the CDR3 is TGTGCCAGCAGCCTATCAACGGGACACCCCAAGTACTTC.

V usage is TRBV29-1 and J usage is TRBJ2-3; 14 nucleotides agree with TRBD2. CDR1 and CDR2 (germline): SQVTM, ANQGSEA. This CDR3 is 14 amino acids long. Unmatched junction bases numbered 4, after V lost 7 bases and J lost 4 bases. The CDR3 here is CSASGLAGADTQYF. The CDR3 DNA is TGCAGCGCCTCGGGACTAGCGGGGGCAGATACGCAGTATTTT.